This T cell receptor beta chain originates from a study of blood T cell repertoires in COVID-19. Germline V gives CDR1 PRHDT, CDR2 FYEKMQ (reference sequence). The CDR3 totals 15 residues. The junction had 4 bases not matched to a gene; V was cut back by 0 bases and J by 3 bases. This table comes from immunoSEQ multiplex PCR, and its TCRdb copy is limited to in-frame clones, with some not included. This sample has 430,000 or so clones, with 88% found just once. The V and J genes are TRBV13 and TRBJ2-5; the match to TRBD1 covers 7 bases. This sequence was found in a woman younger than 35 who had been exposed to COVID-19. Sequencing was performed on PBMCs or T cells enriched from blood (not recorded which). CDR3 sequence (DNA): TGTGCCAGCAGCTTAGGGACAGGGATGGAAGAGACCCAGTACTTC. This translates into CASSLGTGMEETQYF.